Below are 17 T cell receptor beta chains sequenced from a single sample in a study of OX40 agonist ivuxolimab in advanced cancers. The library was generated by the immunoSEQ multiplex PCR assay. As stored in TCRdb, this immuneACCESS dataset retains in-frame rearrangements with V and J assigned. A fraction of the clones does not appear; measured against another copy, unresolved V genes explain less than half of the discrepancy, and the remainder lacks a known reason. The sample yields 76,000 or so clones; approximately 85% were counted once. The top ten constitute roughly 0.61% of the sample. Sequencing was performed on CD4+ or CD8+ T cells sorted from blood, taken in a trial of the OX40 agonist ivuxolimab. The source is an adult with an advanced solid tumor such as melanoma, head and neck, liver or kidney cancer.

This clone was observed a few times. This chain connects TRBV5-1 to TRBJ2-3, with D perhaps matching TRBD1 (6 bases). The CDR3 contains 15 residues. Trimming removed 4 bases from V and 3 bases from J, with 15 bases in between. CDR1 and CDR2 (germline): SGHRS, YFSETQ. This CDR3 is CASSPGQLGTDTQYF. CDR3 coding DNA: TGCGCCAGCAGCCCCGGACAGCTAGGGACAGATACGCAGTATTTT.

The chain joins TRBV19 to TRBJ2-4, with D possibly TRBD2 on 5 matching bases. The V gene lost 6 bases and the J gene lost 5 bases, with 14 bases spanning the gap. CDR3 length: 14 residues. Germline V lookup: CDR1 LNHDA, CDR2 SQIVND (reference sequence). CDR3 DNA: TGTGCCAGTAGGGCTAGCCAATTGGAAAACATTCAGTACTTC. Translation gives CASRASQLENIQYF.

V gene TRBV6-1 combines with J gene TRBJ1-5, with a possible D match to TRBD1 (5 bases). This CDR3 is 15 amino acids long. CDR1 is MNHNS, CDR2 SASEGT, per germline. Trimming pared 3 bases from V and 4 bases from J, leaving 13 bases between. The CDR3 loop reads CASSDQGLPNQPQHF. As DNA, the CDR3 is TGTGCCAGCAGTGACCAGGGACTCCCGAATCAGCCCCAGCATTTT.

The V and J genes are TRBV4-3 and TRBJ2-1; D is unresolved. The CDR3 runs to 13 residues. Germline CDR1 reads LGHNA; CDR2 reads YSLEER. The V and J ends lost 0 bases and 9 bases respectively, with 9 bases between them. Here the CDR3 DNA reads TGCGCCAGCAGCCAAGATCTAGACGGTGAGCAGTTCTTC. Encoded protein: CASSQDLDGEQFF.

The rearrangement links TRBV7-2 to TRBJ1-3; D is uncertain. Germline V gene sequence: CDR1 SGHTA, CDR2 FQGNSA. V lost 2 bases, J lost 1 base, and 12 bases lay in between. This CDR3 is built from 16 residues. Written as DNA, the CDR3 is TGTGCCAGCAGCTTATCGGGAGTGGGGTCTGGAAACACCATATATTTT. It translates to CASSLSGVGSGNTIYF.

J is TRBJ1-2 and V is TRBV21-1; no check of the table's D call, TRBD1, against the DNA was made. TRBV21-1 is classified as a pseudogene. The CDR3 length is 13 residues. The CDR3 spells CASSKGQGGGYTF. The CDR3 DNA sequence: TGTGCCAGCAGCAAGGGACAGGGGGGAGGCTACACCTTC.

The V and J genes are TRBV9 and TRBJ2-3; 7 nucleotides agree with TRBD1. Trimming took 0 bases from V and 3 from J; bases not matched to a gene: 10. The CDR3 covers 17 residues. Germline assignment: CDR1 SGDLS and CDR2 YYNGEE. CDR3 sequence: CASSVGQGRFVTDTQYF. CDR3 DNA sequence: TGTGCCAGCAGCGTAGGACAGGGTCGTTTTGTGACAGATACGCAGTATTTT.

The chain employs TRBV19 and TRBJ1-3; no reliable D call. Germline V gene data show CDR1 as LNHDA and CDR2 as SQIVND (reference sequence). Trimming removed 7 bases from V and 0 bases from J, with 10 bases in between. The CDR3 contains 14 residues. Here the CDR3 reads CASTRLDSGNTIYF. The CDR3 DNA reads as TGTGCCAGTACCAGACTTGACTCTGGAAACACCATATATTTT.

This rearrangement joins TRBV9 to TRBJ1-6; D may be TRBD1 (5 bases). Trimming shortened V by 3 bases and J by 6 bases, and 10 bases separated the two germline ends. Germline CDR1 reads SGDLS; CDR2 reads YYNGEE. The length of the CDR3 is 14 residues. As DNA, the CDR3 is TGTGCCAGCAGCGACCGGGGCTCTAATTCACCCCTCCACTTT. This translates into CASSDRGSNSPLHF.

The V and J genes are TRBV12-5 and TRBJ1-2, with TRBD1 as a possible D gene (6 bases). CDR1 is LGHNT, CDR2 FRNRAP, per germline. Trimming took off 1 base at V and 0 bases at J, with 15 bases between the two ends. There are 17 residues in the CDR3. In DNA form, the CDR3 reads TGTGCTAGTGGTTTGGCCTCCAGGGGTCTACCTAACTATGGCTACACCTTC. It is translated as CASGLASRGLPNYGYTF.

The chain recombines TRBV6-1 with TRBJ1-4, with D tentatively TRBD1 (5 bases). Trimming took off 6 bases at V and 4 bases at J, with 12 bases between the two ends. The CDR3 is 14 residues long. Germline CDR1 MNHNS, CDR2 SASEGT. The CDR3 sequence: CASSLGQLNEKLFF. The DNA of the CDR3 is TGTGCCAGCAGCCTGGGGCAACTTAATGAAAAACTGTTTTTT.

The chain couples TRBV6-1 to TRBJ1-6; TRBD1 is a possible D gene (5 bases). This CDR3 region has 13 residues. Per germline, CDR1 MNHNS and CDR2 SASEGT. The germline V and J ends were trimmed by 10 bases and 10 bases, with 17 bases remaining between them. CDR3 protein: CATEKTAASPLHF. The CDR3 nucleotides are TGTGCCACCGAAAAGACAGCAGCCTCACCCCTCCACTTT.

This chain uses TRBV5-4 with TRBJ1-1; D remains unclear. This CDR3 has 13 amino acids. CDR1 SGHNT and CDR2 YYREEE come from the germline V gene (reference sequence). Trimming left V 4 bases short and J 1 base short, with 8 bases between. The CDR3 loop reads CASSLDSNTEAFF. The CDR3 nucleotides are TGTGCCAGCAGCCTTGATTCGAACACTGAAGCTTTCTTT. The variable domain in full, with the rest retrieved from reference TRBV5-4 and TRBJ1-1, is ETGVTQSPTHLIKTRGQQVTLRCSSQSGHNTVSWYQQALGQGPQFIFQYYREEENGRGNFPPRFSGLQFPNYSSELNVNALELDDSALYLCASSLDSNTEAFFGQGTRLTVV.

The chain has TRBV6-5 and TRBJ2-5; 9 bases align to TRBD1. CDR3 length: 15 amino acids. V dropped 4 bases and J dropped 5; count of bases not matched to a gene: 8. CDR1 is MNHEY, CDR2 SVGAGI, per germline. This CDR3 reads CASSLQGAREETQYF. The CDR3 nucleotides are TGTGCCAGCAGTTTACAGGGGGCGCGTGAGGAGACCCAGTACTTC.

The chain couples TRBV18 to TRBJ2-3; 8 bases map to TRBD2. V lost 2 bases to trimming and J lost 2 bases; unmatched junction nucleotides: 3. Germline V gives CDR1 KGHSH, CDR2 LQKENI. This CDR3 contains 15 residues. The CDR3 nucleotides are TGTGCCAGCTCACCAGCGGGGGGACACACAGATACGCAGTATTTT. Translating it yields CASSPAGGHTDTQYF. Based on the CDR3 plus reference TRBV18 and TRBJ2-3, the full variable domain is NAGVMQNPRHLVRRRGQEARLRCSPMKGHSHVYWYRQLPEEGLKFMVYLQKENIIDESGMPKERFSAEFPKEGPSILRIQQVVRGDSAAYFCASSPAGGHTDTQYFGPGTRLTVL.

The chain joins TRBV6-6 to TRBJ1-1; D not certain. The germline V gene encodes CDR1 MNHNY and CDR2 SVGAGI (reference sequence). Deletions cut 6 bases from V and 9 bases from J, with 11 bases between. The CDR3 contains 11 residues. The CDR3 reads CASSPIPQAFF. The DNA for the CDR3 is TGTGCCAGCAGCCCCATTCCCCAAGCTTTCTTT.

In this sample, this clone turned up once. The V gene is TRBV7-2, the J gene TRBJ1-5; no firm D call. Trimming took off 5 bases at V and 7 bases at J, with 15 bases between the two ends. Germline V gives CDR1 SGHTA, CDR2 FQGNSA. The CDR3 loop spans 14 amino acids. DNA for the CDR3: TGTGCCAGCAGCCCCCTAGGTACGGCCCAGCCCCAGCATTTT. Protein: CASSPLGTAQPQHF. Complete variable domain (other parts from reference TRBV7-2 and TRBJ1-5): GAGVSQSPSNKVTEKGKDVELRCDPISGHTALYWYRQSLGQGLEFLIYFQGNSAPDKSGLPSDRFSAERTGGSVSTLTIQRTQQEDSAVYLCASSPLGTAQPQHFGDGTRLSIL.